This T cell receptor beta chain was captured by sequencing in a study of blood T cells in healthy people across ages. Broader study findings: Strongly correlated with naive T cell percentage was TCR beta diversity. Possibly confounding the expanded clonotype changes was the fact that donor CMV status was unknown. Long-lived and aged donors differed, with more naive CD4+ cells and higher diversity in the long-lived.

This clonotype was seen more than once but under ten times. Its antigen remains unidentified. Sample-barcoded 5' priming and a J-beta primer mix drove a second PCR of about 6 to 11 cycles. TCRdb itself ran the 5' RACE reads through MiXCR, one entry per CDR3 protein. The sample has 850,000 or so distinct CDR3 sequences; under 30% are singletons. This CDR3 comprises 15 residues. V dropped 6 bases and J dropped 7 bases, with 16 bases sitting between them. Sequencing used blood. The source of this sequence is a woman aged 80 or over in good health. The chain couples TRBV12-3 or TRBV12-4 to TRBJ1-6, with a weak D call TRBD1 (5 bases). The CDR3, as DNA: TGTGCCAGCAGGGGGAGGGGCGCCGACAATTCACCCCTCCACTTT. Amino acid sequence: CASRGRGADNSPLHF.